This TCR beta chain was recorded in a study of blood T cell repertoires in COVID-19. About the research overall: Sites across the United States, Italy and Spain contributed samples from acute and convalescent COVID-19. T cells, B-cell-depleted T cells, or PBMCs provided the cDNA or gDNA that served as material.

Original analysis: Researchers report that nucleated cell counts were estimated from reference gene primer amplification. Using immunoSEQ multiplex PCR, the repertoire was profiled, and TCRdb retains in-frame clones only, with some absent. Clonal size and the V and J genes are those of that table, whereas D and trimming came from the DNA. The sample shows about 150,000 clones, about 77% of them seen only once. Germline CDR1 and CDR2: LGHDT and YNNKEL (reference sequence). V lost 4 bases and J 1 base, leaving 22 bases between the germline ends. This CDR3 is built from 18 residues. The chain has TRBV3-1 (or the pseudogene TRBV3-2) and TRBJ1-1; a possible D gene is TRBD1 (5 bases). The sample was peripheral blood. The clonotype originates from a man aged 55 to 70 with acute or convalescent COVID-19. The CDR3 loop reads CASSRAGFSTRANTEAFF. In nucleotides, the CDR3 is TGTGCCAGCAGCCGCGCAGGGTTCTCGACAAGGGCGAACACTGAAGCTTTCTTT.